These 10 T cell receptor beta chains were all obtained from the same sample, sequenced in a study of identical twins. TCRdb reprocessed the 5' RACE reads via MiXCR and lists one record per CDR3 protein. The table lists under 900,000 distinct CDR3 sequences, more than 9% of them singletons, with about 1.5% in the top ten. In addition, the sample was reused for a study of yellow fever vaccine responses in identical twins.

The specimen sequenced was PBMCs. The receptor set was obtained from a woman younger than 35 in good health.

This clonotype was counted a few times. The gene calls are TRBV7-2 and TRBJ2-1, with TRBD2 matching 8 bases. V was pared by 5 bases and J by 0 bases, with 6 bases of the junction left unmatched. The length of the CDR3 is 16 residues. CDR1 is SGHTA and CDR2 is FQGNSA in the germline V gene. The CDR3 reads CASSPPGLDSYNEQFF. CDR3 DNA sequence: TGTGCCAGCAGCCCCCCGGGACTAGACTCCTACAATGAGCAGTTCTTC.

This clonotype was found a few times. V is TRBV5-1 and J is TRBJ1-5; maybe TRBD1 (5 bases). Trimming took off 3 bases at V and 0 bases at J, with 16 bases between the two ends. This CDR3 has 17 amino acids. CDR1 is SGHRS and CDR2 is YFSETQ in the germline V gene. In DNA form, the CDR3 reads TGCGCCAGCAGCTCTGGGGCGGTCTCCGATAGCAATCAGCCCCAGCATTTT. Its protein is CASSSGAVSDSNQPQHF.

The V call is TRBV7-3, the J call TRBJ2-5, with TRBD1 as a possible D gene (6 bases). This CDR3 spans 15 amino acids. Trimming removed 1 base at V and 4 bases at J, with 13 bases between. The germline gives CDR1 SGHTA, CDR2 FQGTGA. The CDR3 reads CASSLKQGTGETQYF. The CDR3 DNA sequence: TGTGCCAGCAGCTTAAAACAGGGAACCGGAGAGACCCAGTACTTC.

The V and J genes are TRBV10-3 and TRBJ2-5; 10 bases match TRBD2. This CDR3 region has 15 residues. The J segment lost 5 bases and the V segment lost 11 bases, leaving 14 bases of the junction unmatched. Germline CDR1 ENHRY, CDR2 SYGVKD. DNA for the CDR3: TGTGCCTCCACTAGCGGGATCGGTGAGGCGGAGACCCAGTACTTC. This gives the protein CASTSGIGEAETQYF.

The J gene is TRBJ2-7, the V gene TRBV12-3 or TRBV12-4, with 8 bases fitting TRBD2. The CDR3 is 16 amino acids. V was pared by 3 bases and J by 3 bases, with 10 bases of the junction left unmatched. DNA for the CDR3: TGTGCCAGCAGTTTTTCAGCGGGAGTCTTGGACTACGAGCAGTACTTC. Protein: CASSFSAGVLDYEQYF.

This chain connects TRBV28 to TRBJ2-5; tentatively, D is TRBD2 (5 bases). The CDR3 sequence is 17 residues long. Germline CDR1 reads MDHEN; CDR2 reads SYDVKM. V shed 2 bases and J shed 5 bases, with 21 bases lying between them. The CDR3 reads CASSLPSRLLSGETQYF. Written as DNA, the CDR3 is TGTGCCAGCAGTTTACCCTCTCGACTACTATCTGGGGAGACCCAGTACTTC.

V gene TRBV5-1 combines with J gene TRBJ2-2; 9 nucleotides match TRBD2. The V gene's germline CDR1 is SGHRS and CDR2 YFSETQ. The CDR3 sequence is 14 residues long. Losses at the gene ends were 6 bases for V and 4 bases for J; bases not matched to a gene: 4. The CDR3 nucleotides read TGCGCCAGCAACCTAGCGGGACCCACCGGGGAGCTGTTTTTT. Its protein product is CASNLAGPTGELFF.

This clonotype was detected only a few times. The rearrangement uses TRBV6-5 and TRBJ1-2, with 9 bases aligning to TRBD1. Trimming cost V 4 bases and J 12 bases; bases outside gene matches: 6. Germline values: CDR1 MNHEY, CDR2 SVGAGI. CDR3 length equals 12 residues. The CDR3 nucleotides are TGTGCCAGCAGTTCCACGGGACAGGGTCACACCTTC. Residues: CASSSTGQGHTF.

This rearrangement joins TRBV14 to TRBJ1-2; D not resolved. Germline V CDR1 and CDR2: SGHDN, FVKESK. This CDR3 spans 12 amino acids. V lost 0 bases, J lost 8 bases, and 7 bases lay in between. The CDR3 spells CASSQDFWGYTF. The CDR3 coding sequence is TGTGCCAGCAGCCAAGATTTCTGGGGCTACACCTTC.

This chain joins TRBV28 and TRBJ2-3; D is perhaps TRBD1 (5 bases). V lost 1 base, J lost 4 bases, and 9 bases lay in between. The CDR3 spans 14 residues. Per germline, CDR1 MDHEN and CDR2 SYDVKM. The CDR3 loop is CASSLFQGPDTQYF. The CDR3 coding sequence is TGTGCCAGCAGTTTATTCCAGGGTCCAGATACGCAGTATTTT.